These 28 T cell receptor beta chains share one sample of origin, sequenced in a study of blood T cell repertoires in COVID-19. Produced via immunoSEQ multiplex PCR; TCRdb's table is partial and in-frame only. The table records over 130,000 clones, over 75% of them present only once. Sample: peripheral blood. These receptors came from a man aged 50-60 years with acute or convalescent COVID-19.

This clone has only a few counts. The CDR3 spells CASRQRVPTEAFF. Written as DNA, the CDR3 is TGTGCCAGCAGACAGCGGGTCCCCACTGAAGCTTTCTTT. The chain carries TRBV11-3 and TRBJ1-1, with D unresolved. The germline V and J ends were trimmed by 6 bases and 4 bases, with 12 bases remaining between them. The germline V gene has CDR1 SGHNT and CDR2 YENEEA. The CDR3 consists of 13 residues.

The CDR3 region is CARKRGLEGYTF. For the CDR3, the DNA is TGTGCCCGGAAGCGGGGGCTGGAGGGCTACACCTTC. The chain recombines TRBV30 with TRBJ1-2; perhaps TRBD1 as D (6 bases). This CDR3 spans 12 amino acids. V was trimmed by 8 bases and J by 8 bases, leaving 18 bases between them. Germline-derived CDR1 and CDR2 are GTSNPN and SVGIG (reference sequence).

The CDR3 here is CASGAGSYNEQFF. The CDR3 bases are TGTGCCAGTGGGGCTGGATCCTACAATGAGCAGTTCTTC. The chain carries TRBV19 and TRBJ2-1; maybe TRBD1 (5 bases). The CDR3 length is 13 residues. Looked up from germline, CDR1 is LNHDA and CDR2 is SQIVND (reference sequence). V lost 8 bases and J 1 base, leaving 9 bases between the germline ends.

This chain links TRBV11-1 with TRBJ1-2; 7 bases are shared with TRBD1. The trim removed 6 bases at V and 8 bases at J, leaving 9 bases unmatched. In germline, CDR1 is SGHAT, CDR2 FQDESV (reference sequence). The CDR3 has 13 residues. Here the CDR3 reads CASSYPGQSGYTF. CDR3 bases: TGTGCCAGCAGTTACCCGGGACAGTCGGGCTACACCTTC.

This chain connects TRBV30 to TRBJ2-1; 8 bases are shared with TRBD2. CDR3 length equals 15 residues. Germline loops: CDR1 GTSNPN, CDR2 SVGIG (reference sequence). V dropped 5 bases and J dropped 7; count of bases not matched to a gene: 13. The CDR3 region has the DNA TGTGCCTGGGCAGCCGGGACTAGGGCCGTGAATGAGCAGTTCTTC. It translates to CAWAAGTRAVNEQFF. The complete variable domain, with remaining parts taken from reference TRBV30 and TRBJ2-1, reads SQTIHQWPATLVQPVGSPLSLECTVEGTSNPNLYWYRQAAGRGLQLLFYSVGIGQISSEVPQNLSASRPQDRQFILSSKKLLLSDSGFYLCAWAAGTRAVNEQFFGPGTRLTVL.

The V and J genes are TRBV9 and TRBJ1-6; D ambiguous. V shed 0 bases and J shed 7 bases, with 11 bases lying between them. Germline V gene data show CDR1 as SGDLS and CDR2 as YYNGEE. The CDR3 sequence is 15 residues long. The CDR3 region has the DNA TGTGCCAGCAGCGTAGATGTCGGGGAAAATTCACCCCTCCACTTT. Its protein product is CASSVDVGENSPLHF.

V is TRBV7-9 and J is TRBJ2-7; the D gene is possibly TRBD2 (6 bases). The CDR3 consists of 15 residues. Germline lookup yields CDR1 SEHNR and CDR2 FQNEAQ (reference sequence). V was pared by 4 bases and J by 4 bases, with 17 bases between. CDR3 loop: CASSSAGTEFYEQYF. The CDR3 DNA reads TGTGCCAGCAGCTCTGCCGGGACTGAGTTTTACGAGCAGTACTTC.

The V call is TRBV5-1, the J call TRBJ2-1; weak D call: TRBD1 (6 bases). V lost 4 bases and J lost 8, with 16 bases in between. The CDR3 loop spans 14 amino acids. Germline CDR1 SGHRS, CDR2 YFSETQ. CDR3 protein: CASSQGSQLYEQFF. CDR3 DNA sequence: TGCGCCAGCAGCCAGGGGTCCCAGTTGTATGAGCAGTTCTTC.

This chain joins TRBV9 and TRBJ1-1, with TRBD1 matching over 7 bases. The CDR3 has 16 amino acids. The V and J ends lost 4 bases and 4 bases, in that order; junction bases with no gene match: 13. The germline CDR1 and CDR2 sequences are SGDLS and YYNGEE. The CDR3 is CASSHPPEGAFTEAFF. CDR3 coding DNA: TGTGCCAGCAGCCATCCGCCGGAGGGGGCCTTCACTGAAGCTTTCTTT.

The CDR3 sequence is CASSDGNIGGGEKLFF. CDR3 DNA: TGTGCCAGCAGCGACGGCAACATAGGGGGCGGTGAAAAACTGTTTTTT. The chain joins TRBV9 to TRBJ1-4, with 7 bases aligning to TRBD1. V lost 3 bases and J lost 7; bases outside the gene matches: 12. The CDR3 has 16 residues. Germline V CDR1 and CDR2: SGDLS, YYNGEE. Using reference TRBV9 and TRBJ1-4 for the parts outside the CDR3, the full variable domain is DSGVTQTPKHLITATGQRVTLRCSPRSGDLSVYWYQQSLDQGLQFLIQYYNGEERAKGNILERFSAQQFPDLHSELNLSSLELGDSALYFCASSDGNIGGGEKLFFGSGTQLSVL.

This clone was observed once. V and J are TRBV6-5 and TRBJ2-2; 8 positions agree with TRBD2. The V and J ends lost 6 bases and 6 bases, in that order; junction bases with no gene match: 6. Germline CDR1 MNHEY, CDR2 SVGAGI. The length of the CDR3 is 14 residues. CDR3 loop: CASRELAGAGELFF. The CDR3, as DNA: TGTGCCAGCAGGGAGCTAGCGGGCGCCGGGGAGCTGTTTTTT.

This clone was recorded once. Possible read error: a much larger clone is one base away. The DNA for the CDR3 is TGTGCCAGCAGCTTGGGAGAGAACACTGAAGCTTTCTTT. As protein: CASSLGENTEAFF. This rearrangement joins TRBV7-9 to TRBJ1-1; D unresolved. V was pared by 3 bases and J by 1 base, with 6 bases between. This CDR3 is 13 amino acids long. Germline CDR1 SEHNR, CDR2 FQNEAQ (reference sequence).

V usage is TRBV30 and J usage is TRBJ2-2, with TRBD2 matching 12 bases. This CDR3 is built from 16 residues. V gave up 3 bases and J gave up 5 bases; unmatched junction bases: 7. The germline V gene encodes CDR1 GTSNPN and CDR2 SVGIG (reference sequence). In DNA form, the CDR3 reads TGTGCCTGGAGCCCTACTAGCGGGAGGATTACCGGGGAGCTGTTTTTT. Translated, it gives CAWSPTSGRITGELFF.

This clone was observed a few times. The chain links TRBV9 to TRBJ2-4; TRBD2 is a possible D gene (5 bases). The germline V gene has CDR1 SGDLS and CDR2 YYNGEE. Trimming shortened V by 2 bases and J by 3 bases, and 9 bases separated the two germline ends. The CDR3 totals 14 residues. The CDR3 reads CASSVGESKNIQYF. CDR3 bases: TGTGCCAGCAGCGTGGGAGAGAGCAAAAACATTCAGTACTTC.

This sequence joins TRBV12-3 or TRBV12-4 and TRBJ2-7; D call uncertain. The CDR3 runs 13 residues. V was cut by 2 bases and J by 2 bases, with 7 bases left in between. CDR3 amino acids: CASSLQNAYEQYF. The DNA for the CDR3 is TGTGCCAGCAGTTTACAGAATGCCTACGAGCAGTACTTC.

This clone came up once. As DNA, the CDR3 is TGTGCCAGCAGCCAATGGGTTCGGGGACAGTATAGCAATCAGCCCCAGCATTTT. This translates into CASSQWVRGQYSNQPQHF. The chain employs TRBV4-2 and TRBJ1-5; 7 positions agree with TRBD1. Unmatched junction bases numbered 10, after V lost 2 bases and J lost 0 bases. The CDR3 totals 18 residues. Looked up from germline, CDR1 is LGHNA and CDR2 is YNFKEQ.

The chain has TRBV27 and TRBJ1-6; the match to TRBD1 covers 8 bases. V gave up 4 bases and J gave up 6 bases; unmatched junction bases: 5. The CDR3 contains 15 residues. The germline CDR1 and CDR2 sequences are MNHEY and SMNVEV (reference sequence). This chain's CDR3 is CASSYQGAVNSPLHF. CDR3 DNA sequence: TGTGCCAGCAGTTACCAGGGGGCCGTTAATTCACCCCTCCACTTT.

CDR3 residues: CACRDLAYEQYF. DNA of the CDR3: TGTGCCTGTCGGGACTTAGCCTACGAGCAGTACTTC. The chain joins TRBV30 to TRBJ2-7; tentative D call: TRBD2 (6 bases). The germline gives CDR1 GTSNPN, CDR2 SVGIG (reference sequence). V was cut by 6 bases and J by 2 bases, with 11 bases left in between. This CDR3 has 12 amino acids.

The chain links TRBV19 to TRBJ2-7; the match to TRBD1 covers 9 bases. The V segment lost 5 bases and the J segment 6 bases; nucleotides outside the gene matches: 5. CDR1 and CDR2 (germline): LNHDA, SQIVND (reference sequence). This CDR3 is 13 amino acids long. The CDR3 loop is CASSPDRGGEQYF. Here the CDR3 DNA reads TGTGCCAGTAGTCCAGACAGGGGGGGCGAGCAGTACTTC. The full variable domain, completed using reference TRBV19 and TRBJ2-7, is DGGITQSPKYLFRKEGQNVTLSCEQNLNHDAMYWYRQDPGQGLRLIYYSQIVNDFQKGDIAEGYSVSREKKESFPLTVTSAQKNPTAFYLCASSPDRGGEQYFGPGTRLTVT.

The rearrangement links TRBV28 to TRBJ2-3; TRBD1 agrees at 9 bases. Trimming took 7 bases from V and 5 from J; bases not matched to a gene: 7. CDR3 length: 14 residues. CDR1 MDHEN and CDR2 SYDVKM come from the germline V gene. The CDR3, as DNA: TGTGCCAGCACCCTCCCGGGACAGGGAGATACGCAGTATTTT. Protein product: CASTLPGQGDTQYF. The variable domain in full, with the rest retrieved from reference TRBV28 and TRBJ2-3, is DVKVTQSSRYLVKRTGEKVFLECVQDMDHENMFWYRQDPGLGLRLIYFSYDVKMKEKGDIPEGYSVSREKKERFSLILESASTNQTSMYLCASTLPGQGDTQYFGPGTRLTVL.

The rearrangement uses TRBV2 and TRBJ2-3; D is unresolved. CDR1 and CDR2 from the germline V gene are SNHLY and FYNNEI. The CDR3 is 12 residues long. V lost 0 bases to trimming and J lost 6 bases, with 4 bases between them. CDR3 sequence reads: CASSEARDTQYF. As DNA, the CDR3 is TGTGCCAGCAGTGAAGCGCGGGATACGCAGTATTTT.

CDR3 amino acids: CASSWTGPDTDTQYF. The DNA of the CDR3 is TGCGCCAGCAGCTGGACAGGACCGGACACAGATACGCAGTATTTT. This chain connects TRBV5-1 to TRBJ2-3; 7 bases map to TRBD1. Trimming cost V 3 bases and J 2 bases; bases outside gene matches: 6. The germline CDR1 and CDR2 sequences are SGHRS and YFSETQ. This CDR3 region has 15 residues.

This clone showed up just once. The chain recombines TRBV7-3 with TRBJ1-2; 9 bases agree with TRBD1. Unmatched junction bases numbered 3, after V lost 2 bases and J lost 8 bases. Germline CDR1 reads SGHTA; CDR2 reads FQGTGA. CDR3 length: 13 residues. CDR3 coding DNA: TGTGCCAGCAGCTTAGGACAGGGGAACGGCTACACCTTC. This gives the protein CASSLGQGNGYTF.

This CDR3 reads CASQSGSRAYEQYF. The CDR3 DNA sequence: TGCGCCAGCCAGAGCGGGTCGAGGGCCTACGAGCAGTACTTC. The chain is built from TRBV10-2 and TRBJ2-7, with D tentatively TRBD2 (6 bases). V lost 8 bases, J lost 2 bases, and 16 bases lay in between. Germline loops: CDR1 WSHSY, CDR2 SAAADI. This CDR3 has 14 amino acids.

The chain couples TRBV7-7 to TRBJ2-2; 10 nucleotides align to TRBD1. The CDR3 is 15 amino acids. The germline gives CDR1 SSHAT, CDR2 FNYEAQ (reference sequence). This chain's CDR3 is CASGTGVVETGELFF. The CDR3 DNA is TGTGCTTCCGGGACAGGGGTTGTGGAAACCGGGGAGCTGTTTTTT. The whole variable domain, remainder taken from reference TRBV7-7 and TRBJ2-2, is GAGVSQSPRYKVTKRGQDVTLRCDPISSHATLYWYQQALGQGPEFLTYFNYEAQPDKSGLPSDRFSAERPEGSISTLTIQRTEQRDSAMYRCASGTGVVETGELFFGEGSRLTVL.

The chain is built from TRBV6-5 and TRBJ1-6; no definite D call. Germline CDR1 reads MNHEY; CDR2 reads SVGAGI. CDR3 length: 13 residues. V was trimmed by 5 bases and J by 7 bases, leaving 9 bases between them. Written as DNA, the CDR3 is TGTGCCAGCAGTACAACGGGGAATTCACCCCTCCACTTT. Its protein is CASSTTGNSPLHF.

This chain links TRBV19 with TRBJ1-4, with 8 nucleotides matching TRBD1. V dropped 7 bases and J dropped 6; count of bases not matched to a gene: 10. CDR1 is LNHDA and CDR2 is SQIVND in the germline V gene (reference sequence). CDR3 length: 15 amino acids. The CDR3 DNA sequence: TGTGCCAGTAATCCTCGGACAGGGTCGGATGAAAAACTGTTTTTT. Residues: CASNPRTGSDEKLFF.

This chain uses TRBV14 with TRBJ2-3; TRBD2 agrees at 7 bases. This CDR3 contains 15 residues. Germline CDR1 reads SGHDN; CDR2 reads FVKESK. V lost 3 bases and J lost 0; bases outside the gene matches: 3. CDR3 bases: TGTGCCAGCAGCCACTTTAGCGGGAGCACAGATACGCAGTATTTT. Translation: CASSHFSGSTDTQYF.